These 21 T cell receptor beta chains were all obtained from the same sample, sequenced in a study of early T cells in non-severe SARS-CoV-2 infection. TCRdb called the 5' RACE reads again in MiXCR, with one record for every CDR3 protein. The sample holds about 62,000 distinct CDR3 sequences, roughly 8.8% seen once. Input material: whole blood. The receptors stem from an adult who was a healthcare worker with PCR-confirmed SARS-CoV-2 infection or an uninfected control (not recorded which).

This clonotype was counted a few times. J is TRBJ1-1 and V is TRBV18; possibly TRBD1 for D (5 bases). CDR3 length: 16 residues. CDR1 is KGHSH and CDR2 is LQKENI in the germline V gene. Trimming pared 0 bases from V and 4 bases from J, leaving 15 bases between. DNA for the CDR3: TGTGCCAGCTCACCACCTTTATGGGGGGAGTTCACTGAAGCTTTCTTT. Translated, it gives CASSPPLWGEFTEAFF.

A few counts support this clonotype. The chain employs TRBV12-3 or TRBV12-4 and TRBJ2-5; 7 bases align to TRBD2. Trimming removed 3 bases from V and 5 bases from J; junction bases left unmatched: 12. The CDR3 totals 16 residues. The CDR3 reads CASSFSLAGVQETQYF. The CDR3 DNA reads TGTGCCAGCAGTTTCTCCCTTGCGGGGGTACAGGAGACCCAGTACTTC.

CDR3 sequence (DNA): TGTGCCTGGAGTGTAGGGACTAGCGGCCTCTACAATGAGCAGTTCTTC. Residues: CAWSVGTSGLYNEQFF. The V and J genes are TRBV30 and TRBJ2-1; 11 bases match TRBD2. This CDR3 is 16 amino acids long. Germline loops: CDR1 GTSNPN, CDR2 SVGIG (reference sequence). The V and J ends lost 0 bases and 3 bases, in that order; junction bases with no gene match: 4.

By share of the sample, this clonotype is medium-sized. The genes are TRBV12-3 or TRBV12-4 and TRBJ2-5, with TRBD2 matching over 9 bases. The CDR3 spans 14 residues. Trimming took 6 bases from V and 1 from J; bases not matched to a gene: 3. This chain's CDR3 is CASRRSGGQETQYF. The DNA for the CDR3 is TGTGCCAGCAGACGTAGCGGGGGCCAAGAGACCCAGTACTTC.

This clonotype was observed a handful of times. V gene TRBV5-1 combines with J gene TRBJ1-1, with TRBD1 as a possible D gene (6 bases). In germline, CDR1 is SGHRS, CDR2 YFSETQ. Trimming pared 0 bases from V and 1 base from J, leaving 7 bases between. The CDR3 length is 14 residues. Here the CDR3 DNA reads TGCGCCAGCAGCTTGGGGACAGAGAACACTGAAGCTTTCTTT. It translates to CASSLGTENTEAFF.

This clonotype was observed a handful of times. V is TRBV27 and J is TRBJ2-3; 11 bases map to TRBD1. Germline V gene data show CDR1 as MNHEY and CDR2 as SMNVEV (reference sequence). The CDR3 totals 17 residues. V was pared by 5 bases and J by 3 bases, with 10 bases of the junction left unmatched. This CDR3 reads CASSPPRTGGETDTQYF. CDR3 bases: TGTGCCAGCAGTCCACCGAGGACAGGGGGCGAGACAGATACGCAGTATTTT.

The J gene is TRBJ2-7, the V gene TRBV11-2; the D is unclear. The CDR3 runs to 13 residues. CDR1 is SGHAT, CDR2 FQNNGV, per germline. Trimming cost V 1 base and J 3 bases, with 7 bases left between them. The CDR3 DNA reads TGTGCCAGCAGCTTAGTGGCAGGCTACGAGCAGTACGTC. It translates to CASSLVAGYEQYV.

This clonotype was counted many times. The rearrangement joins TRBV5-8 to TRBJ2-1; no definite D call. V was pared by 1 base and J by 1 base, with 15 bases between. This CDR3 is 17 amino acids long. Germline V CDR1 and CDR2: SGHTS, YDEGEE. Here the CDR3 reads CASSLIVVLPSYNEQFF. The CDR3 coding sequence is TGTGCCAGCAGCTTGATCGTCGTCCTACCGTCCTACAATGAGCAGTTCTTC.

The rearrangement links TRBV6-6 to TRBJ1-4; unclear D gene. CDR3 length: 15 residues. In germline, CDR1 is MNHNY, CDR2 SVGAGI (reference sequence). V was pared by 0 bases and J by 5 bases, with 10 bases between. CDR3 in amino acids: CASSYSTAGNEKLFF. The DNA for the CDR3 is TGTGCCAGCAGTTACTCTACTGCAGGAAATGAAAAACTGTTTTTT.

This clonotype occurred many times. This CDR3 is CASNRDRDHGYTF. The CDR3 bases are TGTGCCAGCAATCGGGACAGGGACCACGGCTACACCTTC. This chain joins TRBV2 and TRBJ1-2, with 9 bases aligning to TRBD1. Germline lookup yields CDR1 SNHLY and CDR2 FYNNEI. Trimming at V came to 7 bases and at J to 8 bases, leaving 8 bases not matched to a gene. There are 13 residues in the CDR3. Drawing the rest from reference TRBV2 and TRBJ1-2, the complete variable domain is EPEVTQTPSHQVTQMGQEVILRCVPISNHLYFYWYRQILGQKVEFLVSFYNNEISEKSEIFDDQFSVERPDGSNFTLKIRSTKLEDSAMYFCASNRDRDHGYTFGSGTRLTVV.

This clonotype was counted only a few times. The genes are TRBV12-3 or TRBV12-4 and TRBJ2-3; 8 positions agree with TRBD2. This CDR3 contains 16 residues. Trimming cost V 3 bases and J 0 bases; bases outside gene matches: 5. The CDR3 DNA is TGTGCCAGCAGTTTGGAACTAGCGGTTAGCACAGATACGCAGTATTTT. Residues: CASSLELAVSTDTQYF.

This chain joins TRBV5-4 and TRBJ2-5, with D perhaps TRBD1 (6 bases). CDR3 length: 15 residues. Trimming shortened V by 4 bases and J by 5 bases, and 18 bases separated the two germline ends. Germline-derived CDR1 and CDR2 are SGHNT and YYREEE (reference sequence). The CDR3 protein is CASSSYDRNSETQYF. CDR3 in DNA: TGTGCCAGCAGCAGTTACGACAGGAACAGTGAGACCCAGTACTTC. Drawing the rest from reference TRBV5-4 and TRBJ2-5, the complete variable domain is ETGVTQSPTHLIKTRGQQVTLRCSSQSGHNTVSWYQQALGQGPQFIFQYYREEENGRGNFPPRFSGLQFPNYSSELNVNALELDDSALYLCASSSYDRNSETQYFGPGTRLLVL.

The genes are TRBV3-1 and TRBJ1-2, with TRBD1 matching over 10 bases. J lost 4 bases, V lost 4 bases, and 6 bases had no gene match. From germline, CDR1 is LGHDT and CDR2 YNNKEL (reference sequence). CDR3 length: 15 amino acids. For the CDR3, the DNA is TGTGCCAGCAGCCTCGACAGGGGGCGCACCTATGGCTACACCTTC. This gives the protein CASSLDRGRTYGYTF.

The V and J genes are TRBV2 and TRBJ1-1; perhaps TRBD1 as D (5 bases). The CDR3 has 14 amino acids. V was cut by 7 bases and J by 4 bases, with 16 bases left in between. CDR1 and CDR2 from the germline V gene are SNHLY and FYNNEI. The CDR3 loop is CASTRGIRGTEAFF. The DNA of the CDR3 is TGTGCCAGCACCCGGGGGATTCGGGGCACTGAAGCTTTCTTT.

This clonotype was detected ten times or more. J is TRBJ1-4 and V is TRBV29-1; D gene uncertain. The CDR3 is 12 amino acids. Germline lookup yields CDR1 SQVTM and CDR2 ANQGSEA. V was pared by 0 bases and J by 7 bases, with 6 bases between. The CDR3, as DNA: TGCAGCGTTGAAGAGCCTGGTGAAAAACTGTTTTTT. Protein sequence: CSVEEPGEKLFF.

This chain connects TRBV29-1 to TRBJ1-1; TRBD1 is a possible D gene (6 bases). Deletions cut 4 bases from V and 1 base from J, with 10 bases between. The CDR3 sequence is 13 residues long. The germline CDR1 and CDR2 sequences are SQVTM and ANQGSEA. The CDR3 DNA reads TGCAGCGTTGCAGGGGTTGAGAACACTGAAGCTTTCTTT. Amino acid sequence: CSVAGVENTEAFF.

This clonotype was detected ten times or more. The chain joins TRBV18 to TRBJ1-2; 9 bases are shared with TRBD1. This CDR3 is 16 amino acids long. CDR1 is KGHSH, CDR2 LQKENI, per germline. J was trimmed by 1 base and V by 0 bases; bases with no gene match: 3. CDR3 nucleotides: TGTGCCAGCTCACCACCGGGACAGGGAGTTAACTATGGCTACACCTTC. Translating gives CASSPPGQGVNYGYTF.

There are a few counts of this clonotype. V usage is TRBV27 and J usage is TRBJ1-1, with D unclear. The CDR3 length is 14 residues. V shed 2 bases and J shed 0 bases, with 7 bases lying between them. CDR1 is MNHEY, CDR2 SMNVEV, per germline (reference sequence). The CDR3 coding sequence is TGTGCCAGCAGTTTAGACGGGTTGAACACTGAAGCTTTCTTT. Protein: CASSLDGLNTEAFF.

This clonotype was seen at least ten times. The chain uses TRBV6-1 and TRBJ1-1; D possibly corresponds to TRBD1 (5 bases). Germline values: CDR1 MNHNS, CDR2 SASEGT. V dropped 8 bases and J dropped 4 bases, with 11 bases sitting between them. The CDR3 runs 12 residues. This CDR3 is CASSGRITEAFF. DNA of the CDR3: TGTGCCAGCTCAGGGAGGATCACTGAAGCTTTCTTT.

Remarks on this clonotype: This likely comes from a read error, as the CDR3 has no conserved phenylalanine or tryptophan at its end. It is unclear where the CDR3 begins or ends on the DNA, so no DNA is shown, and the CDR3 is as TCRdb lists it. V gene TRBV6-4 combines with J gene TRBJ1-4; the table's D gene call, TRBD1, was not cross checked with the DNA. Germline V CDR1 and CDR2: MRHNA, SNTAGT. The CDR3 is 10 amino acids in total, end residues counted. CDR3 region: CASVNRGYVT.

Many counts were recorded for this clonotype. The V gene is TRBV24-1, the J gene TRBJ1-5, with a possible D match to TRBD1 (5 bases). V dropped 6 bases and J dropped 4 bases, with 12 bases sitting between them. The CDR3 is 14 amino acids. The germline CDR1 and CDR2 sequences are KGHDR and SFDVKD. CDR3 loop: CATSHRDGNQPQHF. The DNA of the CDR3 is TGTGCCACCAGTCACCGGGACGGTAATCAGCCCCAGCATTTT.